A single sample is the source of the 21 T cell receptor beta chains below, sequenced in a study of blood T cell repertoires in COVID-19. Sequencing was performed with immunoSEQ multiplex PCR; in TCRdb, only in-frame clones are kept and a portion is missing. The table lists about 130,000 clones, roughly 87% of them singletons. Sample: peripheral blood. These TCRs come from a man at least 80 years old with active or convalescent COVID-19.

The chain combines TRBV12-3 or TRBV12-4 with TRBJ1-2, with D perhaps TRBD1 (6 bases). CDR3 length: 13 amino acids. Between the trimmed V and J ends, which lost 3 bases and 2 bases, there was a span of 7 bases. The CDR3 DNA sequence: TGTGCCAGCAGTTTGGACAGAAACTATGGCTACACCTTC. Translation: CASSLDRNYGYTF.

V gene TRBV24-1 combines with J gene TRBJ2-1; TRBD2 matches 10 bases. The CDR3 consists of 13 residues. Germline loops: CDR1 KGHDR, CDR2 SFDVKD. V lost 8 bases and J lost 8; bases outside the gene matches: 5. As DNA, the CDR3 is TGTGCCACCAAGTCTAGCGGGAGTCATGAGCAGTTCTTC. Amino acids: CATKSSGSHEQFF.

Written as DNA, the CDR3 is TGTGCCAGTAGCCCGGGGGGGGGTTACGAGCAGTACTTC. This sequence encodes CASSPGGGYEQYF. The chain links TRBV19 to TRBJ2-7; 8 bases are shared with TRBD2. Germline-derived CDR1 and CDR2 are LNHDA and SQIVND (reference sequence). This CDR3 spans 13 amino acids. The V and J ends lost 6 bases and 4 bases, in that order; junction bases with no gene match: 5.

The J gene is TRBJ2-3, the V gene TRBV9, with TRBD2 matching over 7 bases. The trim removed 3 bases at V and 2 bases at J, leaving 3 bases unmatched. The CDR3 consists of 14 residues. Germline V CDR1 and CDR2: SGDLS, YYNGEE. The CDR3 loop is CASSGAGVTDTQYF. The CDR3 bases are TGTGCCAGCAGCGGTGCGGGGGTCACAGATACGCAGTATTTT.

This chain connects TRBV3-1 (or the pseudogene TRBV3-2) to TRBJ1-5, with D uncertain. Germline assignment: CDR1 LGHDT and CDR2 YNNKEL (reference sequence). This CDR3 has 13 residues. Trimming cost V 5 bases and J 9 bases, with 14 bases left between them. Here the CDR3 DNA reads TGTGCCAGCAGCTACGGGCACCGGGGGCCCCAGCATTTT. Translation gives CASSYGHRGPQHF.

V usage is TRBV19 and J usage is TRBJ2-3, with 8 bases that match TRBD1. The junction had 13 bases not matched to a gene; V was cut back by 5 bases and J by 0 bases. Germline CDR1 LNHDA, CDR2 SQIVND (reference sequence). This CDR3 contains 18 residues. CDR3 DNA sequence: TGTGCCAGTAGTTCCGCCCGTGGCAGGGGGCTCAGCACAGATACGCAGTATTTT. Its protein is CASSSARGRGLSTDTQYF.

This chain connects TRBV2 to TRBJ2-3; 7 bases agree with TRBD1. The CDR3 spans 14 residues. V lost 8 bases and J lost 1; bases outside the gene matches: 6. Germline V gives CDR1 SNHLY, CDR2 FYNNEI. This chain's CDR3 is CASLGQSGTDTQYF. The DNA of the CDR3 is TGTGCCAGCTTGGGACAGTCCGGCACAGATACGCAGTATTTT.

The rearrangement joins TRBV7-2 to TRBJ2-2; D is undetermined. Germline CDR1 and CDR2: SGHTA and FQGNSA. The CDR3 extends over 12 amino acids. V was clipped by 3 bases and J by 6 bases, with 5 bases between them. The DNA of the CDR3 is TGTGCCAGCAGCTTCGTGTCCGGGGAGCTGTTTTTT. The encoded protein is CASSFVSGELFF. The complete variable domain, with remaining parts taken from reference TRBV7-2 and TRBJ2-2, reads GAGVSQSPSNKVTEKGKDVELRCDPISGHTALYWYRQSLGQGLEFLIYFQGNSAPDKSGLPSDRFSAERTGGSVSTLTIQRTQQEDSAVYLCASSFVSGELFFGEGSRLTVL.

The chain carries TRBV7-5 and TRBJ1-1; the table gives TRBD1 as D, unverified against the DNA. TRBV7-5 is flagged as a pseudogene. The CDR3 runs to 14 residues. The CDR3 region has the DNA TGTGTCAGAAGCTTAGATGTGGGACAGGGAGAAGCTTTCTTT. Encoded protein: CVRSLDVGQGEAFF.

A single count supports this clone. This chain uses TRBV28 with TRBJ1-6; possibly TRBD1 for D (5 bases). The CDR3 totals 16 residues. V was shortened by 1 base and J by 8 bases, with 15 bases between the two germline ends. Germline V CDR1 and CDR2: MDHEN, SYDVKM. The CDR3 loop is CASSLYGGATDSPLHF. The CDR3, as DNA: TGTGCCAGCAGTTTATATGGAGGGGCTACGGATTCACCCCTCCACTTT.

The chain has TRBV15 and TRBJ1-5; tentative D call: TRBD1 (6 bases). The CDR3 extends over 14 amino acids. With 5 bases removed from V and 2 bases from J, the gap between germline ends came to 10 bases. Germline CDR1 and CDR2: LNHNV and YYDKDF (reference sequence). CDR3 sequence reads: CATSQGNRNQPQHF. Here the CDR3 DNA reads TGTGCCACCAGCCAGGGGAATCGCAATCAGCCCCAGCATTTT.

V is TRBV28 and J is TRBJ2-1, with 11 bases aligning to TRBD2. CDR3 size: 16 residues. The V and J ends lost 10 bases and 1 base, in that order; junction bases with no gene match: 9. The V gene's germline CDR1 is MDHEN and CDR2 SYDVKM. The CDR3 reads CATKAASGGSYNEQFF. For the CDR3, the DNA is TGTGCCACCAAGGCGGCTAGCGGGGGGTCCTACAATGAGCAGTTCTTC.

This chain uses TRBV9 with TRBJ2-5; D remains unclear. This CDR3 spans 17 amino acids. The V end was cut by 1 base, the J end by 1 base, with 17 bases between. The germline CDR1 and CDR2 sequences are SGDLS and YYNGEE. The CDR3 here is CASSVTPPWRSQETQYF. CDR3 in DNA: TGTGCCAGCAGCGTAACACCTCCGTGGCGGTCCCAAGAGACCCAGTACTTC.

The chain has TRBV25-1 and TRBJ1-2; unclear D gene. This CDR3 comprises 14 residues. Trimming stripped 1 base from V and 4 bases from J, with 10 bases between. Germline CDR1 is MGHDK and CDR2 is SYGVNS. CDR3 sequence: CASSESLLSYGYTF. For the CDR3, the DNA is TGTGCCAGCAGTGAATCACTGTTAAGCTATGGCTACACCTTC.

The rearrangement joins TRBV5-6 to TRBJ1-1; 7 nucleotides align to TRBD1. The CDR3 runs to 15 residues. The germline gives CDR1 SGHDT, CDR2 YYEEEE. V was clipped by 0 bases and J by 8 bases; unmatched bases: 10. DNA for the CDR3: TGTGCCAGCAGCTTGGTGGGGGACAGATTTAAGGAAGCTTTCTTT. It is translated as CASSLVGDRFKEAFF.

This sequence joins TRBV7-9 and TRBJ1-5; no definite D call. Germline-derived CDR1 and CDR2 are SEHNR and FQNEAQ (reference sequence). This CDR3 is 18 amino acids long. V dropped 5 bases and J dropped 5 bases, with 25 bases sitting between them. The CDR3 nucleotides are TGTGCCAGCAGCCGAACGGGATACAGCCCTAACGACGATCAGCCCCAGCATTTT. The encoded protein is CASSRTGYSPNDDQPQHF.

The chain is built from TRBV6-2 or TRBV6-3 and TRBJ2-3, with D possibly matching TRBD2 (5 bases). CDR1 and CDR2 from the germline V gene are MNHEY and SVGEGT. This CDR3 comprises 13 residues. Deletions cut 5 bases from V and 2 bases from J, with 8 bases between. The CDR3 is CASSLDSTDTQYF. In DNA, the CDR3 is TGTGCCAGCAGTCTGGACTCCACAGATACGCAGTATTTT.

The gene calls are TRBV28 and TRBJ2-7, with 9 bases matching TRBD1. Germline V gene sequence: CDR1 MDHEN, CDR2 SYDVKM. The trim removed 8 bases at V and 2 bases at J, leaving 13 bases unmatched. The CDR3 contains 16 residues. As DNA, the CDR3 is TGTGCCAGCGTATGGGCGGGACAGGGAAAGGCCTACGAGCAGTACTTC. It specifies CASVWAGQGKAYEQYF.

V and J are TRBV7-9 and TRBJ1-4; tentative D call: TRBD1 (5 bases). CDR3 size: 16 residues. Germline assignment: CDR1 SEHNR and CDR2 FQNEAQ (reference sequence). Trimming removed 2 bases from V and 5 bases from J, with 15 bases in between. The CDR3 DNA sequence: TGTGCCAGCAGCTTAATAAGGAGGGGACTAAATGAAAAACTGTTTTTT. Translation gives CASSLIRRGLNEKLFF. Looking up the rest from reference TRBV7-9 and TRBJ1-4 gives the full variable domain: DTGVSQNPRHKITKRGQNVTFRCDPISEHNRLYWYRQTLGQGPEFLTYFQNEAQLEKSRLLSDRFSAERPKGSFSTLEIQRTEQGDSAMYLCASSLIRRGLNEKLFFGSGTQLSVL.

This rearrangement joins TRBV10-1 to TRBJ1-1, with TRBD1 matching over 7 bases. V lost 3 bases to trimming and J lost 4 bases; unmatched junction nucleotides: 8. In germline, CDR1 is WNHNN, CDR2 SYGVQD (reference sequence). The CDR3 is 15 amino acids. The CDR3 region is CASSEIQGSGTEAFF. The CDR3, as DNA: TGCGCCAGCAGTGAAATACAGGGGTCGGGCACTGAAGCTTTCTTT.

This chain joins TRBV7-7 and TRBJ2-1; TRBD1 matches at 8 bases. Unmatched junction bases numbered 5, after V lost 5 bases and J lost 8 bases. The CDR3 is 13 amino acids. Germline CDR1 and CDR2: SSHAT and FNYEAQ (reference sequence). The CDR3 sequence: CASSQDREDEQFF. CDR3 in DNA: TGTGCCAGCAGCCAGGACAGGGAGGATGAGCAGTTCTTC.